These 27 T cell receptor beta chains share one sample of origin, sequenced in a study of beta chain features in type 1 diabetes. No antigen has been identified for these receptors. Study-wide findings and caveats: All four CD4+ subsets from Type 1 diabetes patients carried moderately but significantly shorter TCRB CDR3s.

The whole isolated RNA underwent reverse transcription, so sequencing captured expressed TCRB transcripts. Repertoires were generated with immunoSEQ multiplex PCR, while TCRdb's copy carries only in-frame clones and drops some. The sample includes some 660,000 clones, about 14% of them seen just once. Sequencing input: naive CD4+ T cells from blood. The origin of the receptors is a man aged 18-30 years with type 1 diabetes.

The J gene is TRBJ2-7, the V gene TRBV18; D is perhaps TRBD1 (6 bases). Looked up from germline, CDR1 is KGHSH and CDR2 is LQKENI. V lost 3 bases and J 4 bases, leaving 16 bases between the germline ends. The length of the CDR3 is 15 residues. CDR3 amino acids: CASSPSGTSQYEQYF. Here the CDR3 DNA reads TGTGCCAGCTCACCTTCCGGGACATCCCAATACGAGCAGTACTTC.

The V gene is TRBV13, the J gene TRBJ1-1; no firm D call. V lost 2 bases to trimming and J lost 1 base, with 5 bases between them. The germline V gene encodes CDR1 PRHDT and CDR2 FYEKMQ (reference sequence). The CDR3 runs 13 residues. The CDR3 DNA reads TGTGCCAGCAGCTTACCCTCGAACACTGAAGCTTTCTTT. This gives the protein CASSLPSNTEAFF.

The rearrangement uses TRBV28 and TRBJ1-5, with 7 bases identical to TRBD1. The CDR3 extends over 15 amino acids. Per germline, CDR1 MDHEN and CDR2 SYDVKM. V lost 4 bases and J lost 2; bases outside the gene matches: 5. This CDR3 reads CASSSGGNGNQPQHF. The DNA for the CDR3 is TGTGCCAGCAGTTCAGGGGGAAATGGCAATCAGCCCCAGCATTTT.

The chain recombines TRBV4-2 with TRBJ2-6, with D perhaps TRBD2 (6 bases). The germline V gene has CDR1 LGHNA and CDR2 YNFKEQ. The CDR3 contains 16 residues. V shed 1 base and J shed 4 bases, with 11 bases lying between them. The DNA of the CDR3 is TGTGCCAGCAGCCAAGTCGGGGGAGTCGGGGCCAACGTCCTGACTTTC. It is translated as CASSQVGGVGANVLTF.

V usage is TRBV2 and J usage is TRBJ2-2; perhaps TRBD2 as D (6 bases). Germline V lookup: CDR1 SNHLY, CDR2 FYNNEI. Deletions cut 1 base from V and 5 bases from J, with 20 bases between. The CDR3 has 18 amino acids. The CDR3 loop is CASSEGSYVSRGTGELFF. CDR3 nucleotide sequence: TGTGCCAGCAGTGAAGGTTCCTACGTAAGCCGGGGGACCGGGGAGCTGTTTTTT.

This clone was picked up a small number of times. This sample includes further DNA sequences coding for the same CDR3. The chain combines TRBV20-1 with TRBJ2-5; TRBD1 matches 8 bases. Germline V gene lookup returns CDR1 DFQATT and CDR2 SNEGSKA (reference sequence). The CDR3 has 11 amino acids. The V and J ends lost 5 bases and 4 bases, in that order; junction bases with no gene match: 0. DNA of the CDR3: TGCAGTGCTGACAGGGGAGAGACCCAGTACTTC. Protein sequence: CSADRGETQYF.

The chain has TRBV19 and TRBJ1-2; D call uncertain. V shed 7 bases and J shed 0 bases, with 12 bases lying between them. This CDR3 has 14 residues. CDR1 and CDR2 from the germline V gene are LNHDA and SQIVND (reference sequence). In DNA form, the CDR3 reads TGTGCCAGTAATCCCTCACAAGCTAACTATGGCTACACCTTC. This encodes CASNPSQANYGYTF.

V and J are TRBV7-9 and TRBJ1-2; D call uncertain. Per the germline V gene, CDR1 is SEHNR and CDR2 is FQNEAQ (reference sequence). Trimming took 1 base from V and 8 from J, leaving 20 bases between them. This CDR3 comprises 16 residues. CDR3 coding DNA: TGTGCCAGCAGCTTAGATCAGCCGGCTAGGATACGGGGCTACACCTTC. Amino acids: CASSLDQPARIRGYTF.

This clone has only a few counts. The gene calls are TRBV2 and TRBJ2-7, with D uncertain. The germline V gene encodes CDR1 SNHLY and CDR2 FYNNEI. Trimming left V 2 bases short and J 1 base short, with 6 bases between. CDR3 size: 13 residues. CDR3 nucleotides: TGTGCCAGCAGTGAACCCGTTTCCTACGAGCAGTACTTC. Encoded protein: CASSEPVSYEQYF.

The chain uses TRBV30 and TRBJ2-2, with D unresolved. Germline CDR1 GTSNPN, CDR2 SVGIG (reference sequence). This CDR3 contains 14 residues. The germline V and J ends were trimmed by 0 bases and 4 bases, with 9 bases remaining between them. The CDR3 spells CAWSVGPGTGELFF. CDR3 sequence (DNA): TGTGCCTGGAGTGTAGGCCCGGGCACCGGGGAGCTGTTTTTT.

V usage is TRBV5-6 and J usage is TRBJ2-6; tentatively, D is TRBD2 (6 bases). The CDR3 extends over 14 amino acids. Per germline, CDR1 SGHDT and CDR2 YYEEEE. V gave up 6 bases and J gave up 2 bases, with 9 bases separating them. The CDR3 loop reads CASNGGAGANVLTF. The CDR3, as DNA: TGTGCCAGCAACGGGGGAGCTGGGGCCAACGTCCTGACTTTC.

CDR3 loop: CASSQSPGLAIYEQYF. In DNA, the CDR3 is TGTGCCAGCAGCCAGTCACCGGGACTAGCGATCTACGAGCAGTACTTC. This chain links TRBV4-2 with TRBJ2-7; 10 nucleotides line up with TRBD2. From germline, CDR1 is LGHNA and CDR2 YNFKEQ. The V segment lost 3 bases and the J segment 3 bases; nucleotides outside the gene matches: 8. The CDR3 has 16 residues.

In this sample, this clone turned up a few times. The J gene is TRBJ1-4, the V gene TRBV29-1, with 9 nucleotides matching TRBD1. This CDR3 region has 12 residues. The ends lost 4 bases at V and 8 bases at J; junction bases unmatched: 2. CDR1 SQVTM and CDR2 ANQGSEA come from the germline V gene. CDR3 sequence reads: CSVGQGGEKLFF. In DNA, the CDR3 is TGCAGCGTTGGACAGGGGGGAGAAAAACTGTTTTTT.

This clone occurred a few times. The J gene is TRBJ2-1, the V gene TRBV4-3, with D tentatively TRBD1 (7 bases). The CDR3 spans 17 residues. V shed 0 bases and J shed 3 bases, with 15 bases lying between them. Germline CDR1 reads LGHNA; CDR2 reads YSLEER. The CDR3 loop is CASSQDFGRGDYNEQFF. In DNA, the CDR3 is TGCGCCAGCAGCCAAGATTTCGGCAGGGGGGACTACAATGAGCAGTTCTTC.

CDR3 loop: CASSLDTLLTYEQYF. The CDR3 coding sequence is TGTGCCAGCAGCTTAGACACCCTATTGACCTACGAGCAGTACTTC. The chain employs TRBV11-1 and TRBJ2-7; D call uncertain. CDR3 length: 15 amino acids. Germline CDR1 is SGHAT and CDR2 is FQDESV (reference sequence). Trimming removed 1 base from V and 2 bases from J, with 12 bases in between.

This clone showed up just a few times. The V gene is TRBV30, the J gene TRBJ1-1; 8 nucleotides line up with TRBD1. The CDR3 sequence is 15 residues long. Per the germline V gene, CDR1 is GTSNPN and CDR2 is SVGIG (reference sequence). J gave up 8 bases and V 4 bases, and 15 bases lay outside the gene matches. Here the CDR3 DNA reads TGTGCCTGGATTTCTGTTAGGGACAGGAGGCCCGAAGCTTTCTTT. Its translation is CAWISVRDRRPEAFF.

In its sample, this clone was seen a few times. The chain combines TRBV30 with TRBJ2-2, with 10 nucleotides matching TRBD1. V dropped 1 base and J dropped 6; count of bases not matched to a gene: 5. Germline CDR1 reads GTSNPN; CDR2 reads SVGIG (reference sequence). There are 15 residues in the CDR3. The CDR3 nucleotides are TGTGCCTGGAGTGCCGGGACAGGGGTGGCCGGGGAGCTGTTTTTT. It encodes CAWSAGTGVAGELFF.

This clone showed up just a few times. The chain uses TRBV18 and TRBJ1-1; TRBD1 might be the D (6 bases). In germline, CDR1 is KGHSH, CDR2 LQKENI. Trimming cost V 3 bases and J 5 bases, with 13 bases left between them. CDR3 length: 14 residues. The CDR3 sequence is CASSPGYRETEAFF. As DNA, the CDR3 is TGTGCCAGCTCACCGGGATACAGGGAGACTGAAGCTTTCTTT.

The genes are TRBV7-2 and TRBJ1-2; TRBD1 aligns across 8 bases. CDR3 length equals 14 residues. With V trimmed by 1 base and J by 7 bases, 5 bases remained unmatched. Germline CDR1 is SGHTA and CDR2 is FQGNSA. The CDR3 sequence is CASSLGQGAVGYTF. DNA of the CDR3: TGTGCCAGCAGCTTAGGGCAGGGGGCGGTTGGCTACACCTTC.

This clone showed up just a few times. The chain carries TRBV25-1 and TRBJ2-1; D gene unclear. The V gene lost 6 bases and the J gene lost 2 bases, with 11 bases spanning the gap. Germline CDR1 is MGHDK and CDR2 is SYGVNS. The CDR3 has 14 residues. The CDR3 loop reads CASRMGGTYNEQFF. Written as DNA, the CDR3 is TGTGCCAGCAGGATGGGCGGTACCTACAATGAGCAGTTCTTC. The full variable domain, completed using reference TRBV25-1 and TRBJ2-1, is EADIYQTPRYLVIGTGKKITLECSQTMGHDKMYWYQQDPGMELHLIHYSYGVNSTEKGDLSSESTVSRIRTEHFPLTLESARPSHTSQYLCASRMGGTYNEQFFGPGTRLTVL.

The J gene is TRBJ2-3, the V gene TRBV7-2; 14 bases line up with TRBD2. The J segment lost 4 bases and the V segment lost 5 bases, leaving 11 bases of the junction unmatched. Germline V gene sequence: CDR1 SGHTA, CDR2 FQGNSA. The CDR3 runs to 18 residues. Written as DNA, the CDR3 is TGTGCCAGCAGCCCCCGTCCGGGACTAGCGGGGGTGGCAGATACGCAGTATTTT. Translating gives CASSPRPGLAGVADTQYF.

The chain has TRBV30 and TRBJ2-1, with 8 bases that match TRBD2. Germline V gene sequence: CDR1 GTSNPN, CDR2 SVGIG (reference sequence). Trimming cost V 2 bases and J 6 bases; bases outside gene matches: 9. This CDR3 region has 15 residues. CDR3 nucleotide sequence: TGTGCCTGGAGTAGAGGACTAGCTCGGGGCAATGAGCAGTTCTTC. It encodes CAWSRGLARGNEQFF. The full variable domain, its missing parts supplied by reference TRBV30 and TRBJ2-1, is SQTIHQWPATLVQPVGSPLSLECTVEGTSNPNLYWYRQAAGRGLQLLFYSVGIGQISSEVPQNLSASRPQDRQFILSSKKLLLSDSGFYLCAWSRGLARGNEQFFGPGTRLTVL.

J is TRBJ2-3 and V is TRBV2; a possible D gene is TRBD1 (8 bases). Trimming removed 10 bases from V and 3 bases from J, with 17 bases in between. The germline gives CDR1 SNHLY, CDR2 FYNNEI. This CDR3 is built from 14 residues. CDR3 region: CAITGGGTTDTQYF. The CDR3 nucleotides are TGTGCCATTACAGGGGGGGGCACAACAGATACGCAGTATTTT.

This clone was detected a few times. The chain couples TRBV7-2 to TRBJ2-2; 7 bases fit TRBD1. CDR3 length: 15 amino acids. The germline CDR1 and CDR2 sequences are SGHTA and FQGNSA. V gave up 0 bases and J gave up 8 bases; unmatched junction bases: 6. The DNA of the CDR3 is TGTGCCAGCAGCTTAGCCCTAACAGGGGCTGGGGAGCTGTTTTTT. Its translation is CASSLALTGAGELFF.

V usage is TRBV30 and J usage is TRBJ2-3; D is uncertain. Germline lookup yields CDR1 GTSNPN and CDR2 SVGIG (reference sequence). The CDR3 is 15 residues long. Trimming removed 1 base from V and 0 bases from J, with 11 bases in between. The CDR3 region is CAWSAPPRSTDTQYF. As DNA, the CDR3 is TGTGCCTGGAGTGCCCCGCCCCGGAGCACAGATACGCAGTATTTT.

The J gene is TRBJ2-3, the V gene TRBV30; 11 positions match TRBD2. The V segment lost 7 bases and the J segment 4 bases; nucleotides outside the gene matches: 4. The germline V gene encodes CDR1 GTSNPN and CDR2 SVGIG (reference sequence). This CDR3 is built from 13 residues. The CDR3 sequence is CAFSGRGPDTQYF. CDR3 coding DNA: TGTGCCTTTAGCGGGAGGGGCCCAGATACGCAGTATTTT.

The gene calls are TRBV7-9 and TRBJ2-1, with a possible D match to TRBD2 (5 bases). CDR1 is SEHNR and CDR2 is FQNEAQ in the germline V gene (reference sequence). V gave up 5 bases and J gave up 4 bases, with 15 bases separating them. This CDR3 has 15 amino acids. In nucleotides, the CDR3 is TGTGCCAGCAGCCCGCCTGCGGGCTTGTACAATGAGCAGTTCTTC. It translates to CASSPPAGLYNEQFF.